This TCR beta chain was identified during a study of blood T cell repertoires in COVID-19. Across the whole study: The United States, Italy and Spain were the sources of the acute and convalescent COVID-19 samples.

The V gene lost 6 bases and the J gene lost 0 bases, with 12 bases spanning the gap. CDR1 and CDR2 (germline): LNHDA, SQIVND (reference sequence). This CDR3 comprises 15 residues. This table comes from immunoSEQ multiplex PCR, and its TCRdb copy is limited to in-frame clones, with some not included. The sample carries some 220,000 clones, around 90% recorded once. The Seattle site enrolled patients during active infection and followed them longitudinally. The sequence derives from a young man with COVID-19, enrolled during active disease. The rearrangement joins TRBV19 to TRBJ1-5; D is possibly TRBD1 (6 bases). The sequenced sample was peripheral blood. CDR3 region: CASSDPTGSNQPQHF. CDR3 nucleotide sequence: TGTGCCAGTAGCGACCCGACAGGTAGCAATCAGCCCCAGCATTTT. Full variable domain (missing parts from reference TRBV19 and TRBJ1-5): DGGITQSPKYLFRKEGQNVTLSCEQNLNHDAMYWYRQDPGQGLRLIYYSQIVNDFQKGDIAEGYSVSREKKESFPLTVTSAQKNPTAFYLCASSDPTGSNQPQHFGDGTRLSIL.